The clone carrying this T cell receptor beta chain was counted many times. Its antigen is not known. This record comes from a study of early T cells in non-severe SARS-CoV-2 infection. Study information: Chains from this unsorted whole-blood bulk RNA could not be paired.

The CDR3 consists of 14 residues. CDR1 MNHEY and CDR2 SMNVEV come from the germline V gene (reference sequence). Trimming removed 5 bases at V and 3 bases at J, with 11 bases between. The study, taken as a whole, reports: The matching step, a VDJdb search, favored anti-spike CD8 responses and missed private and CD4 specificities.

Attachment of unique molecular identifiers was made to individual cDNA molecules. One entry per CDR3 protein, called by TCRdb with MiXCR from the 5' RACE reads. The sample carries 30,000 to 35,000 distinct CDR3 sequences, roughly 6% recorded once. Sequenced: whole blood. This TCR was recovered from an adult who was a healthcare worker with PCR-confirmed SARS-CoV-2 infection or an uninfected control (not recorded which). The V gene is TRBV27, the J gene TRBJ1-5, with D unclear. The chain's CDR3 is CASSLQDPNQPQHF. Written as DNA, the CDR3 is TGTGCCAGCAGTCTCCAAGACCCCAATCAGCCCCAGCATTTT.